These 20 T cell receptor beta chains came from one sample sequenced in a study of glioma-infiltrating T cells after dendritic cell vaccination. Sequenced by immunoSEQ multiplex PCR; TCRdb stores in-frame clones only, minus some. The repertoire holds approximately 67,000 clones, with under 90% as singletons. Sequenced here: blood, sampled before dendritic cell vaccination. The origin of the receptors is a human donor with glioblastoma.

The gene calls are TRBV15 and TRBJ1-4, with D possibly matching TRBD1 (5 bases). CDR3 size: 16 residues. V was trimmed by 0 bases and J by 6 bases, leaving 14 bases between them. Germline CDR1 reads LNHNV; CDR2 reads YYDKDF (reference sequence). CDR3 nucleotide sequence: TGTGCCACCAGCAGAGATACAAACGGCAGGGATGAAAAACTGTTTTTT. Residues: CATSRDTNGRDEKLFF.

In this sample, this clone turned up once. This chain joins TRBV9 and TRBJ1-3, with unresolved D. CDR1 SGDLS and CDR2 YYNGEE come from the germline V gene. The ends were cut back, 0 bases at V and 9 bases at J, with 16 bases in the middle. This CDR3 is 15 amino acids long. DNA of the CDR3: TGTGCCAGCAGCGTAGGGGTGGGCCCCTTCGGCACCATATATTTT. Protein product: CASSVGVGPFGTIYF.

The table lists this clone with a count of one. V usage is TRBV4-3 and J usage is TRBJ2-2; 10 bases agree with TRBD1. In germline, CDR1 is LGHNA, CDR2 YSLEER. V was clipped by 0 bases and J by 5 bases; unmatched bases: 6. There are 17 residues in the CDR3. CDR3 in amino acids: CASSQDLWTGGTGELFF. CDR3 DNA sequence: TGCGCCAGCAGCCAAGATTTATGGACAGGGGGAACCGGGGAGCTGTTTTTT.

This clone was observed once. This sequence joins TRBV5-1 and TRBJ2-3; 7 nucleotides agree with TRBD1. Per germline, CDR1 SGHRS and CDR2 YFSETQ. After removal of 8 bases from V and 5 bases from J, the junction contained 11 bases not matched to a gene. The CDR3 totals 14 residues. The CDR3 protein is CASRLTGFEDTQYF. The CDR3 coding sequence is TGCGCCAGTCGCCTGACAGGGTTCGAAGATACGCAGTATTTT.

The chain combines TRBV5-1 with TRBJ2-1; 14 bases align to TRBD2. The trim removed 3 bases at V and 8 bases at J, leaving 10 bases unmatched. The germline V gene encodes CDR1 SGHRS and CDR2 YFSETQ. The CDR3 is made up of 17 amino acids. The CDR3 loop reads CASSSGLAGGPRDEQFF. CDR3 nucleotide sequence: TGCGCCAGCAGCTCCGGACTAGCGGGGGGACCTAGGGATGAGCAGTTCTTC. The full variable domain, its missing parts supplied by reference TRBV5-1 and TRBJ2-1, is KAGVTQTPRYLIKTRGQQVTLSCSPISGHRSVSWYQQTPGQGLQFLFEYFSETQRNKGNFPGRFSGRQFSNSRSEMNVSTLELGDSALYLCASSSGLAGGPRDEQFFGPGTRLTVL.

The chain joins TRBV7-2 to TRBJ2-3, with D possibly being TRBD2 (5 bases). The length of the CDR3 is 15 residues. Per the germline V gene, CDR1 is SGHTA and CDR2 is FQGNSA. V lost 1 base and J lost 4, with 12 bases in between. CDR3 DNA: TGTGCCAGCAGCTTAGGTGCGGCCGGGGCAGATACGCAGTATTTT. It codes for CASSLGAAGADTQYF.

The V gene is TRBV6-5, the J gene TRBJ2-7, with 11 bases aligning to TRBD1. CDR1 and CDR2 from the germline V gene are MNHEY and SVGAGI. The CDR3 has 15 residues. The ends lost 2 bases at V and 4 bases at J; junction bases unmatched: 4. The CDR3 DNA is TGTGCCAGCAGTTACCGGGACAGGGGGTTGTACGAGCAGTACTTC. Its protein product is CASSYRDRGLYEQYF.

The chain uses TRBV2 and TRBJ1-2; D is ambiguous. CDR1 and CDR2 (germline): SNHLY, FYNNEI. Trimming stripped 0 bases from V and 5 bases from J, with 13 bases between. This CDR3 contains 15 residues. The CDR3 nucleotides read TGTGCCAGCAGTGAAGCGGAACAGAAGTTGTATGGCTACACCTTC. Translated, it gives CASSEAEQKLYGYTF.

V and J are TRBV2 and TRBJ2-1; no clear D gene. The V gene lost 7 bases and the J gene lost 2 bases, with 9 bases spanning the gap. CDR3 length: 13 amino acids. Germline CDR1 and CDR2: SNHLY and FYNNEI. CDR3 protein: CASKTRTYNEQFF. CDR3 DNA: TGTGCCAGCAAGACACGGACCTACAATGAGCAGTTCTTC. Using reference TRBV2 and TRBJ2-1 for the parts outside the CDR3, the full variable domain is EPEVTQTPSHQVTQMGQEVILRCVPISNHLYFYWYRQILGQKVEFLVSFYNNEISEKSEIFDDQFSVERPDGSNFTLKIRSTKLEDSAMYFCASKTRTYNEQFFGPGTRLTVL.

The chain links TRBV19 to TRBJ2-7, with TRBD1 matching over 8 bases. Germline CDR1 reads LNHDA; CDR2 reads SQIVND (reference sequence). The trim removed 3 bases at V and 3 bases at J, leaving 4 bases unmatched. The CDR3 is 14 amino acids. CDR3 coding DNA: TGTGCCAGTAGTATGGACAGGGAAAGCTACGAGCAGTACTTC. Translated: CASSMDRESYEQYF.

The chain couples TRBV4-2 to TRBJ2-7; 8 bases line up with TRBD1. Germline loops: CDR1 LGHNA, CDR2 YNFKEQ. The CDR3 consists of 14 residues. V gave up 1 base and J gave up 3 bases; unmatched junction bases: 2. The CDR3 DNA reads TGTGCCAGCAGCCAAGGACAGGGGAGCTACGAGCAGTACTTC. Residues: CASSQGQGSYEQYF.

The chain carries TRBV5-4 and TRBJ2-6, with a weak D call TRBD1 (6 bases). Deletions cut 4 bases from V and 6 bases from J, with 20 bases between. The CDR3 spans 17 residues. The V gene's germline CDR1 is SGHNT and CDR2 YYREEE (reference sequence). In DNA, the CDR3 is TGTGCCAGCAGCCCGGGACACTCGTTCTTGTCGGCCAACGTCCTGACTTTC. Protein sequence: CASSPGHSFLSANVLTF.

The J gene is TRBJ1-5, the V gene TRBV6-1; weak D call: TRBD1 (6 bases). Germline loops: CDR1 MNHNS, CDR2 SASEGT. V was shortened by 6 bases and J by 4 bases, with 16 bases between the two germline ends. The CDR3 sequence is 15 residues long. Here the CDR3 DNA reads TGTGCCAGCAGCCAGGGGCTGCAGACGAATCAGCCCCAGCATTTT. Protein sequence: CASSQGLQTNQPQHF.

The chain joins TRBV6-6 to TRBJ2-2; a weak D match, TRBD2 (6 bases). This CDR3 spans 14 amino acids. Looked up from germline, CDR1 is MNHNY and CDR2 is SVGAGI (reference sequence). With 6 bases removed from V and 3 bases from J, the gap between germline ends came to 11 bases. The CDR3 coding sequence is TGTGCCAGCAGGCGGGACCGAGACACCGGGGAGCTGTTTTTT. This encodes CASRRDRDTGELFF.

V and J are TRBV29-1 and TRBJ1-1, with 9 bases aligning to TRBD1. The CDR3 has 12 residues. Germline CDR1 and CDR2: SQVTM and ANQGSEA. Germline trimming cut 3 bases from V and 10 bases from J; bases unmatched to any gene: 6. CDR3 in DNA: TGCAGCGTTGATACGGACAGGGGAGGAGCTTTCTTT. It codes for CSVDTDRGGAFF.

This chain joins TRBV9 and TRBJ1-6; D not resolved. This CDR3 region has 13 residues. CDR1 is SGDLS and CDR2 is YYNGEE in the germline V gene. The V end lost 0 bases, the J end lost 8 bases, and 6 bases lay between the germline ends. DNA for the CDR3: TGTGCCAGCAGCGTAGGCGGCTATTCACCCCTCCACTTT. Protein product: CASSVGGYSPLHF.

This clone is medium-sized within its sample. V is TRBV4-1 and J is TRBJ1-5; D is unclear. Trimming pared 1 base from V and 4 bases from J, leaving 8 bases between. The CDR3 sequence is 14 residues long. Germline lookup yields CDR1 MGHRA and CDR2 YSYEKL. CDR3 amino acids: CASSQATGNQPQHF. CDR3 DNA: TGCGCCAGCAGCCAAGCGACGGGGAATCAGCCCCAGCATTTT.

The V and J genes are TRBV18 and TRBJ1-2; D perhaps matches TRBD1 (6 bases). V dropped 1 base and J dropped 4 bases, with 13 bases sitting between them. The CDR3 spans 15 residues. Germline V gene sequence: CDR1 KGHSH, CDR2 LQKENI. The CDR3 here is CASSPLKGDAYGYTF. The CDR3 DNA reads TGTGCCAGCTCACCACTGAAGGGGGATGCCTATGGCTACACCTTC.

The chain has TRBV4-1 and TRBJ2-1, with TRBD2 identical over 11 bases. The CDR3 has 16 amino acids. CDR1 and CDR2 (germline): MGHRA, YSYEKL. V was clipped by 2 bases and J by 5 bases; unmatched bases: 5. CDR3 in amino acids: CASSQFTSGGNNEQFF. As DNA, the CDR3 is TGCGCCAGCAGCCAATTCACTAGCGGGGGTAACAATGAGCAGTTCTTC.

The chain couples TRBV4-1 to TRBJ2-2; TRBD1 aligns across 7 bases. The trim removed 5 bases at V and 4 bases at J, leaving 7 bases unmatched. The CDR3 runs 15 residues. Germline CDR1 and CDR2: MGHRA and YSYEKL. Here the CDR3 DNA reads TGCGCCAGCAGCGTTTCCGGACAGGCCACCGGGGAGCTGTTTTTT. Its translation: CASSVSGQATGELFF.